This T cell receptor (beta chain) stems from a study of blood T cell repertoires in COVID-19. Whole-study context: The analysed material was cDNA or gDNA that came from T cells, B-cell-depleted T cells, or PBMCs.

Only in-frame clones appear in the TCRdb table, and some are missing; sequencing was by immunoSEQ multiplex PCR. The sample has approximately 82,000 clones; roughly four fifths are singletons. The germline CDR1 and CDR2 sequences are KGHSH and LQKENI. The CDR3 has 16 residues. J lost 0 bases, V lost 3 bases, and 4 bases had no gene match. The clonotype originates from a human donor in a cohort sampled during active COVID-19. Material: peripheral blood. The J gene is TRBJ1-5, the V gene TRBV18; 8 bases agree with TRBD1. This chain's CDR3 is CASSPQGTGSNQPQHF. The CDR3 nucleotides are TGTGCCAGCTCACCTCAGGGGACAGGTAGCAATCAGCCCCAGCATTTT.